These 32 T cell receptor beta chains were all obtained from the same sample, sequenced in a study of blood T cell repertoires in COVID-19. The protocol was immunoSEQ multiplex PCR, while the TCRdb copy is restricted to in-frame clones and leaves out a portion. The sample has a few hundred thousand clones; roughly 90% are singletons. Source material: peripheral blood. All receptors come from a man in his forties or fifties with acute or convalescent COVID-19.

The chain couples TRBV27 to TRBJ1-5, with D hard to call. The CDR3 loop spans 12 amino acids. Trimming took 4 bases from V and 5 from J, leaving 6 bases between them. The germline V gene encodes CDR1 MNHEY and CDR2 SMNVEV (reference sequence). The CDR3 DNA is TGTGCCAGCAGTTCCTCTCATCAGCCCCAGCATTTT. Translated: CASSSSHQPQHF.

The genes are TRBV4-1 and TRBJ1-2, with D tentatively TRBD1 (5 bases). Trimming shortened V by 4 bases and J by 5 bases, and 17 bases separated the two germline ends. The germline CDR1 and CDR2 sequences are MGHRA and YSYEKL. This CDR3 has 15 amino acids. The CDR3 loop reads CASSRPGTGNYGYTF. The CDR3 DNA sequence: TGCGCCAGCAGCCGCCCCGGGACTGGGAATTATGGCTACACCTTC.

This rearrangement joins TRBV6-1 to TRBJ1-5, with unresolved D. This CDR3 region has 14 residues. Germline V gene sequence: CDR1 MNHNS, CDR2 SASEGT. Trimming removed 1 base at V and 7 bases at J, with 11 bases between. The CDR3 DNA reads TGTGCCAGCAGTGAAGGGGCCCCGAGACAGCCCCAGCATTTT. Its protein is CASSEGAPRQPQHF.

The J gene is TRBJ1-6, the V gene TRBV7-3, with 9 positions matching TRBD1. Germline lookup yields CDR1 SGHTA and CDR2 FQGTGA. This CDR3 has 14 amino acids. After removal of 3 bases from V and 8 bases from J, the junction contained 2 bases not matched to a gene. The DNA of the CDR3 is TGTGCCAGCAGCTTGACAGGGGGACATTCACCCCTCCACTTT. It encodes CASSLTGGHSPLHF.

The genes are TRBV12-3 or TRBV12-4 and TRBJ2-1; D is unresolved. The CDR3 loop spans 11 amino acids. Trimming cost V 7 bases and J 7 bases, with 8 bases left between them. The CDR3 loop reads CASTSRNEQFF. The CDR3 DNA is TGTGCCAGCACCTCGAGGAATGAGCAGTTCTTC.

This chain uses TRBV3-1 (or the pseudogene TRBV3-2) with TRBJ1-6, with D possibly TRBD1 on 5 matching bases. There are 15 residues in the CDR3. Germline CDR1 reads LGHDT; CDR2 reads YNNKEL (reference sequence). V lost 4 bases and J lost 8, with 15 bases in between. The CDR3 sequence is CASSPGGGGDSPLHF. The CDR3 coding sequence is TGTGCCAGCAGCCCGGGGGGGGGTGGCGATTCACCCCTCCACTTT.

The chain has TRBV12-3 or TRBV12-4 and TRBJ2-3, with 7 bases aligning to TRBD1. The CDR3 loop spans 13 amino acids. The V and J ends lost 4 bases and 7 bases, in that order; junction bases with no gene match: 5. As DNA, the CDR3 is TGTGCCAGCAGTTCGACAGGGTCAAATACGCAGTATTTT. It specifies CASSSTGSNTQYF.

The V and J genes are TRBV5-1 and TRBJ1-3; 11 bases map to TRBD1. CDR3 size: 17 residues. CDR1 SGHRS and CDR2 YFSETQ come from the germline V gene. The junction had 5 bases not matched to a gene; V was cut back by 3 bases and J by 0 bases. In DNA form, the CDR3 reads TGCGCCAGCAGCTCAATGGACAGGGGGCTCTCTGGAAACACCATATATTTT. Encoded protein: CASSSMDRGLSGNTIYF.

This clone was counted once. The chain has TRBV28 and TRBJ2-1, with 11 bases identical to TRBD2. The length of the CDR3 is 15 residues. Trimming removed 4 bases from V and 6 bases from J; junction bases left unmatched: 5. The germline V gene has CDR1 MDHEN and CDR2 SYDVKM. CDR3 sequence: CASSYLAGGSNEQFF. The CDR3 nucleotides are TGTGCCAGCAGTTACCTAGCGGGGGGATCCAATGAGCAGTTCTTC.

The chain employs TRBV6-1 and TRBJ2-7, with TRBD1 matching 7 bases. CDR1 and CDR2 from the germline V gene are MNHNS and SASEGT. CDR3 length: 17 amino acids. The ends lost 2 bases at V and 2 bases at J; junction bases unmatched: 12. This chain's CDR3 is CASSETPLETGTYEQYF. The DNA for the CDR3 is TGTGCCAGCAGTGAAACCCCTTTAGAGACAGGGACCTACGAGCAGTACTTC.

For the CDR3, the DNA is TGTGCCAGCAGTTCCCCGGGCGGGAGGGAGGAGACCCAGTACTTC. It codes for CASSSPGGREETQYF. V is TRBV27 and J is TRBJ2-5; 9 bases match TRBD2. There are 15 residues in the CDR3. Germline V gene data show CDR1 as MNHEY and CDR2 as SMNVEV (reference sequence). The junction had 8 bases not matched to a gene; V was cut back by 4 bases and J by 5 bases.

The rearrangement links TRBV27 to TRBJ2-7; a possible D gene is TRBD1 (5 bases). V was pared by 0 bases and J by 2 bases, with 14 bases between. The germline V gene encodes CDR1 MNHEY and CDR2 SMNVEV (reference sequence). The CDR3 is 16 amino acids. The CDR3 spells CASSLSIARAAYEQYF. The CDR3 nucleotides read TGTGCCAGCAGTTTATCGATCGCCAGGGCAGCCTACGAGCAGTACTTC.

The rearrangement joins TRBV7-3 to TRBJ2-3, with TRBD1 identical over 8 bases. The CDR3 consists of 15 residues. After removal of 6 bases from V and 2 bases from J, the junction contained 7 bases not matched to a gene. Germline-derived CDR1 and CDR2 are SGHTA and FQGTGA. CDR3 sequence reads: CASRQGGQATDTQYF. In DNA, the CDR3 is TGTGCCAGCAGACAAGGGGGACAGGCCACAGATACGCAGTATTTT.

The rearrangement joins TRBV5-1 to TRBJ2-7, with D perhaps matching TRBD2 (6 bases). V was shortened by 3 bases and J by 2 bases, with 18 bases between the two germline ends. The CDR3 totals 16 residues. The V gene's germline CDR1 is SGHRS and CDR2 YFSETQ. The CDR3 DNA reads TGCGCCAGCAGCTCCAGCCCCGGGGGTGTCACCTACGAGCAGTACTTC. This sequence encodes CASSSSPGGVTYEQYF.

V and J are TRBV4-1 and TRBJ2-5, with 14 bases matching TRBD2. The ends lost 3 bases at V and 5 bases at J; junction bases unmatched: 8. The CDR3 contains 17 residues. Per germline, CDR1 MGHRA and CDR2 YSYEKL. For the CDR3, the DNA is TGCGCCAGCAGCCATGAACCGACTAGCGGGAGGGCGGAGACCCAGTACTTC. Its protein product is CASSHEPTSGRAETQYF.

Only one count was recorded for this clone. The rearrangement links TRBV19 to TRBJ1-5, with D perhaps TRBD1 (5 bases). Germline-derived CDR1 and CDR2 are LNHDA and SQIVND (reference sequence). CDR3 size: 13 residues. Trimming took off 5 bases at V and 4 bases at J, with 9 bases between the two ends. CDR3 sequence reads: CASSSGNNQPQHF. The CDR3 DNA sequence: TGTGCCAGTAGTTCAGGGAATAATCAGCCCCAGCATTTT.

About this clone itself: Other DNA sequences in this specimen translate into the identical CDR3. The rearrangement joins TRBV7-9 to TRBJ1-5; 10 bases are a match to TRBD1. In germline, CDR1 is SEHNR, CDR2 FQNEAQ (reference sequence). This CDR3 has 17 amino acids. The trim removed 4 bases at V and 0 bases at J, leaving 6 bases unmatched. CDR3 coding DNA: TGTGCCAGCAGCTCCGGGACAGGGGATTATAGCAATCAGCCCCAGCATTTT. Translating it yields CASSSGTGDYSNQPQHF.

The V call is TRBV5-5, the J call TRBJ1-1; D remains ambiguous. The CDR3 extends over 12 amino acids. CDR1 is SGHKS, CDR2 YYEKEE, per germline (reference sequence). Trimming removed 4 bases from V and 2 bases from J, with 6 bases in between. The CDR3 DNA reads TGTGCCAGCAGCCCTATTAACACTGAAGCTTTCTTT. Its translation: CASSPINTEAFF.

Here the CDR3 DNA reads TGTGCCAGCAGCTTGAGACAGGGGGCCGGCGGGGAGCTGTTTTTT. Translated: CASSLRQGAGGELFF. The V call is TRBV7-9, the J call TRBJ2-2; 10 bases map to TRBD1. Germline loops: CDR1 SEHNR, CDR2 FQNEAQ (reference sequence). This CDR3 spans 15 amino acids. Trimming cost V 3 bases and J 7 bases; bases outside gene matches: 5.

This chain connects TRBV28 to TRBJ2-7, with 12 bases aligning to TRBD2. V shed 3 bases, J shed 5 bases, and the junction held 5 bases outside the gene matches. The CDR3 totals 15 residues. Germline V gives CDR1 MDHEN, CDR2 SYDVKM. CDR3 sequence: CASSFWTSGANEQYF. The CDR3 nucleotides read TGTGCCAGCAGTTTTTGGACTAGCGGGGCCAACGAGCAGTACTTC.

The CDR3 loop reads CASSPGLLRRRADTQYF. As DNA, the CDR3 is TGTGCCAGCAGTCCAGGACTCCTAAGACGTCGGGCAGATACGCAGTATTTT. The gene calls are TRBV9 and TRBJ2-3; tentatively, D is TRBD2 (5 bases). The V end lost 5 bases, the J end lost 4 bases, and 23 bases lay between the germline ends. From germline, CDR1 is SGDLS and CDR2 YYNGEE. There are 17 residues in the CDR3.

The chain combines TRBV2 with TRBJ1-4; tentatively, D is TRBD1 (6 bases). CDR1 is SNHLY, CDR2 FYNNEI, per germline. V shed 6 bases and J shed 4 bases, with 12 bases lying between them. The CDR3 length is 14 residues. In nucleotides, the CDR3 is TGTGCCAGCAGAGACAGGTCGAGTAATGAAAAACTGTTTTTT. It is translated as CASRDRSSNEKLFF.

This chain joins TRBV27 and TRBJ2-7; TRBD1 agrees at 7 bases. This CDR3 has 13 residues. The germline CDR1 and CDR2 sequences are MNHEY and SMNVEV (reference sequence). After removal of 4 bases from V and 5 bases from J, the junction contained 5 bases not matched to a gene. The CDR3: CASSSGQAHEQYF. The DNA of the CDR3 is TGTGCCAGCAGTTCCGGACAGGCCCACGAGCAGTACTTC.

This chain links TRBV6-5 with TRBJ2-2, with unresolved D. The CDR3 is 15 residues long. V lost 8 bases, J lost 4 bases, and 17 bases lay in between. CDR1 is MNHEY, CDR2 SVGAGI, per germline. CDR3 nucleotides: TGTGCCAGCTCCCCCGTGGCCGGAGTCACCGGGGAGCTGTTTTTT. Amino acid sequence: CASSPVAGVTGELFF.

The rearrangement links TRBV28 to TRBJ1-1; 8 positions agree with TRBD1. The CDR3 loop spans 15 amino acids. V lost 8 bases, J lost 4 bases, and 12 bases stayed unmatched. Germline V gene data show CDR1 as MDHEN and CDR2 as SYDVKM. CDR3 nucleotide sequence: TGTGCCAGCCCCGGGACAGGTGACCCTCTCACTGAAGCTTTCTTT. Its translation is CASPGTGDPLTEAFF.

This chain joins TRBV6-5 and TRBJ2-7; 7 bases line up with TRBD1. V was clipped by 6 bases and J by 3 bases; unmatched bases: 5. CDR1 is MNHEY and CDR2 is SVGAGI in the germline V gene. CDR3 length: 13 amino acids. This chain's CDR3 is CASSRDRDYEQYF. The CDR3 DNA sequence: TGTGCCAGCAGCCGGGACAGAGACTACGAGCAGTACTTC.

This chain uses TRBV7-6 with TRBJ1-5, with D hard to call. The V end lost 5 bases, the J end lost 0 bases, and 5 bases lay between the germline ends. This CDR3 is 13 amino acids long. The germline CDR1 and CDR2 sequences are SGHVS and FNYEAQ. Here the CDR3 reads CASSKHSNQPQHF. CDR3 DNA sequence: TGTGCCAGCAGCAAACATAGCAATCAGCCCCAGCATTTT.

The sample holds a few counts of this clone. The chain is built from TRBV10-3 and TRBJ2-1, with 8 bases matching TRBD2. Germline trimming cut 3 bases from V and 5 bases from J; bases unmatched to any gene: 6. Germline V gene sequence: CDR1 ENHRY, CDR2 SYGVKD. The CDR3 spans 15 residues. The CDR3: CAISDQREIDNEQFF. The CDR3 region has the DNA TGTGCCATCAGTGATCAGCGGGAGATCGACAATGAGCAGTTCTTC.

This chain joins TRBV4-2 and TRBJ1-2; 7 positions agree with TRBD1. Germline-derived CDR1 and CDR2 are LGHNA and YNFKEQ. Unmatched junction bases numbered 12, after V lost 0 bases and J lost 8 bases. The CDR3 covers 16 residues. The CDR3 region is CASSQDIRGGSRGYTF. The CDR3 DNA is TGTGCCAGCAGCCAAGATATACGAGGGGGCTCGAGGGGCTACACCTTC.

This chain connects TRBV5-1 to TRBJ1-2; TRBD1 agrees at 7 bases. The V segment lost 4 bases and the J segment 5 bases; nucleotides outside the gene matches: 5. Germline values: CDR1 SGHRS, CDR2 YFSETQ. This CDR3 has 13 amino acids. The CDR3 DNA sequence: TGCGCCAGCAGCGATGGGACAGAGTATGGCTACACCTTC. Translation gives CASSDGTEYGYTF.

The rearrangement links TRBV10-3 to TRBJ2-5; 9 bases are shared with TRBD2. CDR1 is ENHRY and CDR2 is SYGVKD in the germline V gene. This CDR3 comprises 15 residues. V was clipped by 3 bases and J by 2 bases; unmatched bases: 4. CDR3 DNA sequence: TGTGCCATCAGTGACGCTAGCGGGGTACAAGAGACCCAGTACTTC. It translates to CAISDASGVQETQYF.

The chain recombines TRBV7-9 with TRBJ2-5; 8 bases align to TRBD1. CDR1 is SEHNR and CDR2 is FQNEAQ in the germline V gene (reference sequence). The V segment lost 5 bases and the J segment 5 bases; nucleotides outside the gene matches: 19. The length of the CDR3 is 18 residues. Here the CDR3 reads CASSPSTGAAVAPETQYF. CDR3 nucleotides: TGTGCCAGCAGCCCTTCGACAGGGGCGGCGGTTGCTCCGGAGACCCAGTACTTC.